The 26 T cell receptor beta chains presented below share a single source sample, sequenced in a study of T-cell memory formation after mild COVID-19. TCRdb itself ran the 5' RACE reads through MiXCR, one entry per CDR3 protein. The data contain around 410,000 distinct CDR3 sequences, around 22% of them singletons. Sequenced input: PBMCs or a T cell subset sorted from them (not recorded which). The receptors were gathered from an adult woman who had mild COVID-19 (a few samples of this study predate the infection). Cell type and time point are not known.

V usage is TRBV7-9 and J usage is TRBJ2-7; D not resolved. The germline V gene encodes CDR1 SEHNR and CDR2 FQNEAQ (reference sequence). The CDR3 sequence is 12 residues long. V was clipped by 2 bases and J by 3 bases, with 5 bases between them. The DNA of the CDR3 is TGTGCCAGCAGCTTAACTGTCTACGAGCAGTACTTC. This sequence encodes CASSLTVYEQYF.

This clonotype has more than one count but fewer than ten. This chain connects TRBV7-9 to TRBJ2-1; no clear D gene. The CDR3 spans 13 residues. Trimming stripped 4 bases from V and 6 bases from J, with 10 bases between. CDR1 is SEHNR, CDR2 FQNEAQ, per germline (reference sequence). The CDR3 DNA is TGTGCCAGCAGCTCCGCGAAGATCAATGAGCAGTTCTTC. Amino acid sequence: CASSSAKINEQFF.

The V gene is TRBV20-1, the J gene TRBJ2-1, with 10 bases identical to TRBD1. The CDR3 has 14 amino acids. Trimming cost V 3 bases and J 4 bases; bases outside gene matches: 3. Germline CDR1 is DFQATT and CDR2 is SNEGSKA (reference sequence). The CDR3 sequence is CSARTGQGYNEQFF. CDR3 nucleotide sequence: TGCAGTGCTAGGACGGGACAGGGGTACAATGAGCAGTTCTTC.

There are a few counts of this clonotype. This chain joins TRBV20-1 and TRBJ2-3; 9 bases are shared with TRBD2. Germline V lookup: CDR1 DFQATT, CDR2 SNEGSKA (reference sequence). With 4 bases clipped from V and 5 bases from J, the junction kept 7 bases outside the gene matches. This CDR3 has 14 amino acids. The CDR3 DNA follows: TGCAGTGCTACCTTAGCGGGGGCGGGAGATACGCAGTATTTT. It is translated as CSATLAGAGDTQYF.

The chain recombines TRBV7-2 with TRBJ2-2; D might be TRBD1 (5 bases). V lost 2 bases to trimming and J lost 1 base, with 11 bases between them. In germline, CDR1 is SGHTA, CDR2 FQGNSA. The CDR3 consists of 16 residues. Here the CDR3 DNA reads TGTGCCAGCAGCTTATTCTCAGGGCTGAACACCGGGGAGCTGTTTTTT. Protein product: CASSLFSGLNTGELFF.

The gene calls are TRBV5-1 and TRBJ2-1; D not certain. V gave up 6 bases and J gave up 2 bases, with 12 bases separating them. This CDR3 has 14 residues. Germline V gene sequence: CDR1 SGHRS, CDR2 YFSETQ. DNA of the CDR3: TGCGCCAGCAACCAACTAAATACCTACAATGAGCAGTTCTTC. As protein: CASNQLNTYNEQFF.

The chain uses TRBV29-1 and TRBJ1-2; tentative D call: TRBD1 (5 bases). CDR1 is SQVTM and CDR2 is ANQGSEA in the germline V gene. CDR3 length: 14 residues. V dropped 6 bases and J dropped 2 bases, with 16 bases sitting between them. Written as DNA, the CDR3 is TGCAGCGTCGCGGGGCGGGGATCCAACTATGGCTACACCTTC. Translation: CSVAGRGSNYGYTF.

This chain uses TRBV24-1 with TRBJ2-1; 7 bases align to TRBD2. Germline CDR1 and CDR2: KGHDR and SFDVKD. The CDR3 has 14 amino acids. Germline trimming cut 8 bases from V and 0 bases from J; bases unmatched to any gene: 3. CDR3 amino acids: CATNGGISYNEQFF. CDR3 DNA sequence: TGTGCCACCAACGGGGGGATCTCCTACAATGAGCAGTTCTTC.

The rearrangement links TRBV5-1 to TRBJ2-2, with no clear D. The CDR3 runs to 13 residues. Germline V gene data show CDR1 as SGHRS and CDR2 as YFSETQ. V dropped 1 base and J dropped 5 bases, with 6 bases sitting between them. The CDR3 loop reads CASSLLETGELFF. CDR3 in DNA: TGCGCCAGCAGCTTGTTAGAGACCGGGGAGCTGTTTTTT.

The V gene is TRBV7-9, the J gene TRBJ2-2; D may be TRBD1 (5 bases). CDR3 length: 16 amino acids. Germline V gene sequence: CDR1 SEHNR, CDR2 FQNEAQ (reference sequence). Trimming removed 5 bases from V and 5 bases from J, with 18 bases in between. CDR3 amino acids: CASSRLGPAWTGELFF. For the CDR3, the DNA is TGTGCCAGCAGCCGCCTGGGGCCCGCTTGGACCGGGGAGCTGTTTTTT.

The chain joins TRBV5-6 to TRBJ1-1; no definite D call. Per the germline V gene, CDR1 is SGHDT and CDR2 is YYEEEE. CDR3 length: 13 amino acids. The V end lost 2 bases, the J end lost 1 base, and 6 bases lay between the germline ends. CDR3 nucleotides: TGTGCCAGCAGCTTCACAAGGAACACTGAAGCTTTCTTT. It encodes CASSFTRNTEAFF.

Ten or more counts support this clonotype. V and J are TRBV7-2 and TRBJ2-1; possibly TRBD1 for D (5 bases). Trimming removed 7 bases at V and 8 bases at J, with 15 bases between. The length of the CDR3 is 13 residues. Germline assignment: CDR1 SGHTA and CDR2 FQGNSA. Here the CDR3 DNA reads TGTGCCAGCAATAAAGGGGTTGCGGATGAGCAGTTCTTC. It yields the protein CASNKGVADEQFF.

This clonotype was recorded a few times. The genes are TRBV29-1 and TRBJ2-1, with D unclear. The germline V and J ends were trimmed by 4 bases and 6 bases, with 7 bases remaining between them. The CDR3 length is 11 residues. The germline CDR1 and CDR2 sequences are SQVTM and ANQGSEA. DNA of the CDR3: TGCAGCGTTGGTAGTCTCAATGAGCAGTTCTTC. It codes for CSVGSLNEQFF.

V usage is TRBV3-1 and J usage is TRBJ2-1, with D unresolved. Germline assignment: CDR1 LGHDT and CDR2 YNNKEL (reference sequence). Deletions cut 5 bases from V and 12 bases from J, with 11 bases between. CDR3 length equals 11 residues. In DNA form, the CDR3 reads TGTGCCAGCAGCTCCGTGGCGGTGCAGTTCTTC. Translation gives CASSSVAVQFF.

This rearrangement joins TRBV7-9 to TRBJ1-3, with a possible D match to TRBD1 (5 bases). V was shortened by 4 bases and J by 0 bases, with 7 bases between the two germline ends. The length of the CDR3 is 14 residues. Germline V gene lookup returns CDR1 SEHNR and CDR2 FQNEAQ (reference sequence). The chain's CDR3 is CASSSDISGNTIYF. The CDR3 coding sequence is TGTGCCAGCAGCTCGGACATCTCTGGAAACACCATATATTTT. The full variable domain, with the rest looked up from reference TRBV7-9 and TRBJ1-3, is DTGVSQNPRHKITKRGQNVTFRCDPISEHNRLYWYRQTLGQGPEFLTYFQNEAQLEKSRLLSDRFSAERPKGSFSTLEIQRTEQGDSAMYLCASSSDISGNTIYFGEGSWLTVV.

This clonotype was seen a handful of times. V and J are TRBV6-5 and TRBJ2-1, with D perhaps given as TRBD1 or TRBD2 (6 bases each). The V and J ends lost 2 bases and 6 bases respectively, with 20 bases between them. The CDR3 covers 17 residues. In germline, CDR1 is MNHEY, CDR2 SVGAGI. The CDR3 reads CASSYLPRVGGTNEQFF. DNA of the CDR3: TGTGCCAGCAGTTACCTCCCTAGAGTGGGGGGCACCAATGAGCAGTTCTTC.

This clonotype appeared a few times. The chain is built from TRBV7-6 and TRBJ2-3; D ambiguous. CDR1 and CDR2 from the germline V gene are SGHVS and FNYEAQ. This CDR3 region has 14 residues. Trimming stripped 1 base from V and 2 bases from J, with 7 bases between. DNA for the CDR3: TGTGCCAGCAGCTTAGGTTCGATCACAGATACGCAGTATTTT. Encoded protein: CASSLGSITDTQYF.

This clonotype turned up a few times. V is TRBV19 and J is TRBJ2-1; 8 bases line up with TRBD1. The CDR3 runs 14 residues. The V gene's germline CDR1 is LNHDA and CDR2 SQIVND (reference sequence). J lost 7 bases, V lost 7 bases, and 9 bases had no gene match. The CDR3 region has the DNA TGTGCCAGTAAAGACAGGGGAGGTGGGAATGAGCAGTTCTTC. Encoded protein: CASKDRGGGNEQFF.

This clonotype was observed a handful of times. The chain has TRBV10-3 and TRBJ2-7; D not resolved. Trimming shortened V by 5 bases and J by 2 bases, and 10 bases separated the two germline ends. Germline V lookup: CDR1 ENHRY, CDR2 SYGVKD. The CDR3 covers 13 residues. CDR3 residues: CAISTVGPYEQYF. The CDR3, as DNA: TGTGCCATCAGTACCGTAGGGCCCTACGAGCAGTACTTC.

The chain joins TRBV6-5 to TRBJ2-7, with 10 nucleotides matching TRBD1. Germline trimming cut 6 bases from V and 3 bases from J; bases unmatched to any gene: 11. The CDR3 loop spans 16 amino acids. CDR1 is MNHEY and CDR2 is SVGAGI in the germline V gene. In nucleotides, the CDR3 is TGTGCCAGCAGCCGGGCCCCGGGACAGGGGCTCTACGAGCAGTACTTC. Encoded protein: CASSRAPGQGLYEQYF.

This chain uses TRBV6-1 with TRBJ1-1, with no clear D. Trimming pared 4 bases from V and 0 bases from J, leaving 6 bases between. Germline values: CDR1 MNHNS, CDR2 SASEGT. CDR3 length: 13 amino acids. The chain's CDR3 is CASSVILNTEAFF. In DNA, the CDR3 is TGTGCCAGCAGTGTGATCCTGAACACTGAAGCTTTCTTT.

This clonotype was detected only a few times. The chain uses TRBV11-2 and TRBJ2-1; the D is unclear. This CDR3 has 13 amino acids. Germline CDR1 SGHAT, CDR2 FQNNGV. The V end was cut by 4 bases, the J end by 6 bases, with 10 bases between. The CDR3 nucleotides are TGTGCCAGCAGCTACCCCGGACCCAATGAGCAGTTCTTC. Protein product: CASSYPGPNEQFF.

The chain has TRBV7-2 and TRBJ2-5; 8 nucleotides align to TRBD1. The CDR3 sequence is 15 residues long. J was trimmed by 5 bases and V by 4 bases; bases with no gene match: 9. Germline V lookup: CDR1 SGHTA, CDR2 FQGNSA. In DNA, the CDR3 is TGTGCCAGCAGCTCCAGGACAGGGTCGGTCGAGACCCAGTACTTC. Translation: CASSSRTGSVETQYF.

This chain uses TRBV12-3 or TRBV12-4 with TRBJ2-7; TRBD2 is a possible D gene (5 bases). V was pared by 6 bases and J by 4 bases, with 16 bases between. The CDR3 spans 14 residues. CDR3 protein: CASSPGLSGYEQYF. The CDR3 DNA reads TGTGCCAGCAGCCCCGGGCTGTCGGGATACGAGCAGTACTTC.

V and J are TRBV7-2 and TRBJ2-1, with TRBD2 identical over 7 bases. Germline values: CDR1 SGHTA, CDR2 FQGNSA. The CDR3 is 13 amino acids. Losses at the gene ends were 1 base for V and 10 bases for J; bases not matched to a gene: 4. The CDR3 DNA reads TGTGCCAGCAGCTTAGGATCAGCGGGGGAGCAGTTCTTC. It codes for CASSLGSAGEQFF.

In this sample, this clonotype turned up a few times. J is TRBJ2-7 and V is TRBV29-1, with 8 bases matching TRBD1. CDR3 length: 12 residues. Germline CDR1 is SQVTM and CDR2 is ANQGSEA. CDR3 region: CAADRGGYEQYF. CDR3 DNA: TGCGCGGCTGACAGGGGCGGCTACGAGCAGTACTTC.